This TCR beta chain was found in a study of blood T cell repertoires in COVID-19. Study at large: Sites in the United States, Italy and Spain provided acute and convalescent COVID-19 samples. From T cells, B-cell-depleted T cells, or PBMCs came the material, which was cDNA or gDNA.

The CDR3 length is 13 residues. Germline V gene sequence: CDR1 SQVTM, CDR2 ANQGSEA. V lost 7 bases to trimming and J lost 2 bases; unmatched junction nucleotides: 7. Original analysis: Amplified reference gene primers provided the basis for estimating nucleated cell counts. Using immunoSEQ multiplex PCR, the repertoire was profiled, and TCRdb retains in-frame clones only, with some absent. From that table come the V and J calls and clone size; the DNA was used to work out D and trimming. The sample comprises nearly 110,000 clones, about 84% of which are singletons, and more than 13% rests with the top ten.

The chain links TRBV29-1 to TRBJ1-1; 7 bases align to TRBD1. The sequence was obtained from a woman aged 60-75 years with acute or convalescent COVID-19. The specimen sequenced was peripheral blood. CDR3 in DNA: TGCAGCGCCATCAACAGGGGAAACACTGAAGCTTTCTTT. Translated, it gives CSAINRGNTEAFF.